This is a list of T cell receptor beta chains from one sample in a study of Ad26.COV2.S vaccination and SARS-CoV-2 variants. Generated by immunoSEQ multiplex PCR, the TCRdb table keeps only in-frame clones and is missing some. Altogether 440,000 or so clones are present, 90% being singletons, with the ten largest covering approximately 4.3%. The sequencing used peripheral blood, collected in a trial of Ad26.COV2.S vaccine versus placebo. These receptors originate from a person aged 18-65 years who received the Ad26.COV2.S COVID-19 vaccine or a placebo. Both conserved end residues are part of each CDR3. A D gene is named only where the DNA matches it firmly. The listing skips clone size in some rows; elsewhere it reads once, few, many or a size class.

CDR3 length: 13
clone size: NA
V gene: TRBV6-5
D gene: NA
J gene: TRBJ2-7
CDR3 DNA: TGTGCCAGCACCCAGGAAATGCCATACGAGCAGTACTTC
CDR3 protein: CASTQEMPYEQYF

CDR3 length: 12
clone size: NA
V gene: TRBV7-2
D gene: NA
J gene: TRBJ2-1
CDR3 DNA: TGTGCCAGCAGCTTACTGTCCAATGAGCAGTTCTTC
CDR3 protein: CASSLLSNEQFF

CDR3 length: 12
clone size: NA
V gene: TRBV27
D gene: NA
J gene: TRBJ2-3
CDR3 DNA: TGTGCCAGCAGCCGGACCACAGATACGCAGTATTTT
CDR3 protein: CASSRTTDTQYF

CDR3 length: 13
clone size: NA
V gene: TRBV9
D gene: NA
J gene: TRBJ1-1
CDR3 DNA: TGTGCCAGCAGCGTAGGGAGAAACACTGAAGCTTTCTTT
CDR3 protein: CASSVGRNTEAFF

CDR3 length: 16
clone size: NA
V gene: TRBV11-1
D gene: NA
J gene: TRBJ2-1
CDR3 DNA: TGTGCCAGCAGCCCCCTGGCCAGGGGCTCCTACAATGAGCAGTTCTTC
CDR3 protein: CASSPLARGSYNEQFF

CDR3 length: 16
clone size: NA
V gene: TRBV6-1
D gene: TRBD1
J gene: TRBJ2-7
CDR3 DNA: TGTGCCAGCAGTGACCTAACAGGGGGCTTCTCCTACGAGCAGTACTTC
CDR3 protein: CASSDLTGGFSYEQYF

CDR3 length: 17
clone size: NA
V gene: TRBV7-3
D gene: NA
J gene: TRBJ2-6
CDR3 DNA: TGTGCCAGCAGCTTAAACGGGGGACGACCTGGGGCCAACGTCCTGACTTTC
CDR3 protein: CASSLNGGRPGANVLTF

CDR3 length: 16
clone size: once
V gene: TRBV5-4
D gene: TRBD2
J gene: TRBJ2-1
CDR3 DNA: TGTGCCAGCAGCATTTGGCTAGCGGGAGGAGGTAATGAGCAGTTCTTC
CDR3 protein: CASSIWLAGGGNEQFF

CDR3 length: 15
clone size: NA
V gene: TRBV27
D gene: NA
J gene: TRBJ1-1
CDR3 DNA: TGTGCCAGCGGCCGCAGTTTAATAGGGAACACTGAAGCTTTCTTT
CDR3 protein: CASGRSLIGNTEAFF

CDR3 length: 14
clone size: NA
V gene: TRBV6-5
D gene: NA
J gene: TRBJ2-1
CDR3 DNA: TGTGCCAGCAGTTACGCCGATTCCTACAATGAGCAGTTCTTC
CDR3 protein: CASSYADSYNEQFF

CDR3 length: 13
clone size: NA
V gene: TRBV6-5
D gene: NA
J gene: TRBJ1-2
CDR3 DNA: TGTGCCAGCAGAATAGACAGTAACTATGGCTACACCTTC
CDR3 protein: CASRIDSNYGYTF

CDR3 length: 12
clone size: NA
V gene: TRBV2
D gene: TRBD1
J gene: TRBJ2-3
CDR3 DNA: TGTGCCAGCAGTTCCCGGGACAGGGTTGTTAGCTTT
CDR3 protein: CASSSRDRVVSF

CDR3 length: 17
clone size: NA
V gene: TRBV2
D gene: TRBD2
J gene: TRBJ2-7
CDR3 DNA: TGTGCCAGCAGGGCAGGACTAGCGGGACCGAGCTCCTACGAGCAGTACTTC
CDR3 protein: CASRAGLAGPSSYEQYF

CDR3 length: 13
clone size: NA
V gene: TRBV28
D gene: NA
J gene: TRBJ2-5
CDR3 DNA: TGTGCCAGCAGCCGGAGGGGTAAAGAGACCCAGTACTTC
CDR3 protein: CASSRRGKETQYF

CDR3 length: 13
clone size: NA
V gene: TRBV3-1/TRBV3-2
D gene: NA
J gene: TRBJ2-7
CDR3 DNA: TGTGCCAGCAGCCAAGATCAACGAGGGGAGCAGTACTTC
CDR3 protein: CASSQDQRGEQYF

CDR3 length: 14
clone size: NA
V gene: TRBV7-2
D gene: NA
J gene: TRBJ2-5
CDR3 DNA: TGTGCCAGCAGCCCATCTGGGGGGCGAGAGACCCAGTACTTC
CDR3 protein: CASSPSGGRETQYF

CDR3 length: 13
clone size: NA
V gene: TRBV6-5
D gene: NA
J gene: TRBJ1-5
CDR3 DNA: TGTGCCACCACGGACATGCTCAATCAGCCCCAGCATTTT
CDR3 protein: CATTDMLNQPQHF

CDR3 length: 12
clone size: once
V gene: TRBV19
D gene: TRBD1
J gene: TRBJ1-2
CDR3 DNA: TGTGCCACCAAGACAGGGCTTTATGGCTACACCTTC
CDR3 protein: CATKTGLYGYTF

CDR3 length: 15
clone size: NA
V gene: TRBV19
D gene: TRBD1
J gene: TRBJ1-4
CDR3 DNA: TGTGCCAGTAGTATCCCGGGACAGGGGATTGAAAAACTGTTTTTT
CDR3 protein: CASSIPGQGIEKLFF

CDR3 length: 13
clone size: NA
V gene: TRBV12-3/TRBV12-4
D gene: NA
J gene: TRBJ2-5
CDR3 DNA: TGTGCCAGCAGTTTTGAGGGTCAAGAGACCCAGTACTTC
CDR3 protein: CASSFEGQETQYF

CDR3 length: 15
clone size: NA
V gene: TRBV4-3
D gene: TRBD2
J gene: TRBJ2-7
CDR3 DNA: TGCACCAGCAGCCAAGACGGGACTAACTCCTACGAGCAGTACTTC
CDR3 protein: CTSSQDGTNSYEQYF

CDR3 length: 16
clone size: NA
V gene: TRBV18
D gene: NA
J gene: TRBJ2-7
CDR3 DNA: TGTGCCAGCTCACCACGGGAGGCAGGGAAAGCCTACGAGCAGTACTTC
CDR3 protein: CASSPREAGKAYEQYF

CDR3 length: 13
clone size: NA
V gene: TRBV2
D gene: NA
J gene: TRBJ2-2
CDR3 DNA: TGTGCCAGCAGGAGACAGTTCACCGGGGAGCTGTTTTTT
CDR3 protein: CASRRQFTGELFF

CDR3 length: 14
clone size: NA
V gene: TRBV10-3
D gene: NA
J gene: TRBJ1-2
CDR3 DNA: TGTGCCATCAGTGAGGATCAGGGGATTTATGGCTACACCTTC
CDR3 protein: CAISEDQGIYGYTF

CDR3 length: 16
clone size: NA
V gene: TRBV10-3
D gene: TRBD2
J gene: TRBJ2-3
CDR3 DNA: TGTGCCATCAGTGGTGAACTAGCGGGAGGGTCGAATACGCAGTATTTT
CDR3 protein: CAISGELAGGSNTQYF

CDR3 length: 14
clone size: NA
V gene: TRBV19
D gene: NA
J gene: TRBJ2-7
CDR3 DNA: TGTGCCAGTAGTCCGAGGACCGGAGCCTACGAGCAGTACTTC
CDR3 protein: CASSPRTGAYEQYF

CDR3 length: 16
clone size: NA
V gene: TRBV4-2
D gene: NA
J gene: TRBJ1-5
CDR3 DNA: TGTGCCAGCAGCCAAGGGGTCGGGGGTGGCAATCAGCCCCAGCATTTT
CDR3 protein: CASSQGVGGGNQPQHF

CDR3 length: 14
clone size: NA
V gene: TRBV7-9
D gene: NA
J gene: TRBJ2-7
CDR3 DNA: TGTGCCAGCAGCTCGCCGCCGGGACAAAACGAGCAGTACTTC
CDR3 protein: CASSSPPGQNEQYF

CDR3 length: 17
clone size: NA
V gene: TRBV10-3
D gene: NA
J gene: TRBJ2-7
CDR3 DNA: TGTGCCATCAGTGAGTCATCCGGGACCTACCTCCACTACGAGCAGTACTTC
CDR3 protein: CAISESSGTYLHYEQYF

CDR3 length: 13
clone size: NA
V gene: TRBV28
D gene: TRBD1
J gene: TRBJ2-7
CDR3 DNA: TGTGCCAGCAGCCCCGGGACAGTTTACGAGCAGTACTTC
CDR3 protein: CASSPGTVYEQYF

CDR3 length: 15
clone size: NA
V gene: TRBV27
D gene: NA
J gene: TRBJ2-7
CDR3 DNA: TGTGCCAGCAGTCTTTCGGGGGAGGCCCCCTACGAGCAGTACTTC
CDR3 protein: CASSLSGEAPYEQYF

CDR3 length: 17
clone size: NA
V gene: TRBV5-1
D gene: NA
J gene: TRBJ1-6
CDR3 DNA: TGCGCCAGCAGCTTTCAACAGGGTTTCTCCTATAATTCACCCCTCCACTTT
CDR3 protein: CASSFQQGFSYNSPLHF

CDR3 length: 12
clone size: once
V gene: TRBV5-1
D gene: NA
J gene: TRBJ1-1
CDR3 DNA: TGCGCCAGCAGCGCTTCGTTCGCTGAAGCTTTCTTT
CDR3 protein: CASSASFAEAFF

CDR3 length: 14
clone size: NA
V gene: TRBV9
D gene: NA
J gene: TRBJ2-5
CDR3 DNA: TGTGCCAGCAGCGTAGCAAGTTCCCAAGAGACCCAGTACTTC
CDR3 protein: CASSVASSQETQYF

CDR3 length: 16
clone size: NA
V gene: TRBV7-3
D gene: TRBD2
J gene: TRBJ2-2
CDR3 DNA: TGTGCCAGCAGCCCAGGACTAGCGGGACGCACCGGGGAGCTGTTTTTT
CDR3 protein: CASSPGLAGRTGELFF

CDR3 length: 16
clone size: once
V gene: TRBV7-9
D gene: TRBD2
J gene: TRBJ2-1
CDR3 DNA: TGTGCCAGTTCCCTTCAAATTAGCGGGGGCCACAATGAGCAGTTCTTC
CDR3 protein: CASSLQISGGHNEQFF

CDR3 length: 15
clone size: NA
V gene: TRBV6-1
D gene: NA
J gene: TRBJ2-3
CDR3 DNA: TGTGCCAGCAGTGAAGGTGCGGCCCGCACAGATACGCAGTATTTT
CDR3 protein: CASSEGAARTDTQYF

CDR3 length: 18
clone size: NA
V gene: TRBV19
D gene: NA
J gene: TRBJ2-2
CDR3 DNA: TGTGCCAGTAGAACTACGGGCGTAGGGGCACATCACACCGGGGAGCTGTTTTTT
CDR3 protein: CASRTTGVGAHHTGELFF

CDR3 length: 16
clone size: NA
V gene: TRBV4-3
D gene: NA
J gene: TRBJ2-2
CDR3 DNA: TGCGCCAGCAGCCAAGATCAGAACAGGGCGTCCGGGGAGCTGTTTTTT
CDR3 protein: CASSQDQNRASGELFF

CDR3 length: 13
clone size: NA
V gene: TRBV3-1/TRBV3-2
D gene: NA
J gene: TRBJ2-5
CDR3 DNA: TGTGCCAGCAGCCCTGGGTACCTCGAGACCCAGTACTTC
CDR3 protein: CASSPGYLETQYF

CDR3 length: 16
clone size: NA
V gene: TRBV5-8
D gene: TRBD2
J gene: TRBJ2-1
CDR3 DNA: TGTGCCAGCAGCTTGGGCGCTAGCGGGAGCCACAATGAGCAGTTCTTC
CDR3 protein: CASSLGASGSHNEQFF

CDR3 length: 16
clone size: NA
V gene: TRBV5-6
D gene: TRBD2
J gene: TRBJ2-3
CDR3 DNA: TGTGCCAGCAGCTCTAAACTAGCGGGAGAATCAGATACGCAGTATTTT
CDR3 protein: CASSSKLAGESDTQYF

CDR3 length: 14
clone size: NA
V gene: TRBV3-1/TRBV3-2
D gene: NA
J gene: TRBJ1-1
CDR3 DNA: TGTGCCAGCAGCCAAGGGGCGGAACGAAGAGAGGCTTTCTTT
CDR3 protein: CASSQGAERREAFF

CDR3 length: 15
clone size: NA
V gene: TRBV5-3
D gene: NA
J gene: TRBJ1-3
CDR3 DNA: TGTGCCAGAAGCTTGGTGCAGGGGACTGGAAACACCATATATTTT
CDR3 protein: CARSLVQGTGNTIYF

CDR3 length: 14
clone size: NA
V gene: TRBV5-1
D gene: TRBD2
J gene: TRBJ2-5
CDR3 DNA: TGCGCCAGCAGCTGGGGGGGACTAGAAGAGACCCAGTACTTC
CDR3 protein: CASSWGGLEETQYF

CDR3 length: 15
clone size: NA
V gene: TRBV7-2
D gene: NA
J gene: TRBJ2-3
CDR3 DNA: TGTGCCAGCAGCTTAGCGAAGAACGGCAAGTATACGCAGTATTTT
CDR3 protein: CASSLAKNGKYTQYF

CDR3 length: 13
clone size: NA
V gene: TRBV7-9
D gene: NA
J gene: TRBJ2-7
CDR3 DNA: TGTGCCAGCAGCCCCGGGGGTCCCTACGAGCAGTACTTC
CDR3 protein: CASSPGGPYEQYF

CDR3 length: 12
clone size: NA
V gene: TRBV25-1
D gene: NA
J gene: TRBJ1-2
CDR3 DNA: TGTGCCAGCAGTGCCGATAAATATGGCTACACCTTC
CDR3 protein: CASSADKYGYTF

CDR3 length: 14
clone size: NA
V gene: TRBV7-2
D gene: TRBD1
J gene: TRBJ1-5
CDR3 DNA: TGTGCCAGCAGCTTAAGGACAGGGAATCAGCCCCAGCATTTT
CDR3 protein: CASSLRTGNQPQHF

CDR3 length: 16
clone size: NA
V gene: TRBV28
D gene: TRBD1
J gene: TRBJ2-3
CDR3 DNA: TGTGCCAGCAGCCGAGGGGGCAGGGGGCATAAAGATACGCAGTATTTT
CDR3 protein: CASSRGGRGHKDTQYF

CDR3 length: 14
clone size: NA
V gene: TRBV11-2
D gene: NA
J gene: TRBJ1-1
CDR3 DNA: TGTGCCAGCAGCTTAGAGGAGGGTCTCACTGAAGCTTTCTTT
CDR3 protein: CASSLEEGLTEAFF

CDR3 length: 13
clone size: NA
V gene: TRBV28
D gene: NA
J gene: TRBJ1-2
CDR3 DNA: TGTGCCAGCAGCCTAGGACAGCACTATGGCTACACCTTC
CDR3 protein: CASSLGQHYGYTF

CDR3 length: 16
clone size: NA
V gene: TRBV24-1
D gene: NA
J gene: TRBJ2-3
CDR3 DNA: TGTGCCACCAGTGACCCTGCCGGGGCTAGCACAGATACGCAGTATTTT
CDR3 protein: CATSDPAGASTDTQYF

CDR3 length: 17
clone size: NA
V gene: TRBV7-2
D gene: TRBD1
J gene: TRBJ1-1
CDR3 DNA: TGTGCCAGCAGCTTAGCGGGGACAGGGGGGGGTCAGAGTGAAGCTTTCTTT
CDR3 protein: CASSLAGTGGGQSEAFF

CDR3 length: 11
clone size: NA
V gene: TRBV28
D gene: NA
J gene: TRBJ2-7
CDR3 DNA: TGTGCCAGCACCCACAGTTACGAGCAGTACTTC
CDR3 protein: CASTHSYEQYF

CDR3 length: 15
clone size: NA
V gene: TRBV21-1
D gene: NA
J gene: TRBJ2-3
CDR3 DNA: TGTGCCAGCAGCCCCAGCGGGGGGGTTGGAGATACGCAGTATTTT
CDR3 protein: CASSPSGGVGDTQYF

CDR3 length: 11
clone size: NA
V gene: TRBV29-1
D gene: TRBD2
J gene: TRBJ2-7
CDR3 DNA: TGCAGCGTAGGGCTAGCGGACGAGCAGTACTTC
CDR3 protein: CSVGLADEQYF

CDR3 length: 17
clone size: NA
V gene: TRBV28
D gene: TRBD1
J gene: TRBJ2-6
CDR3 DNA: TGTGCCAGCAGCGATACCCAGGGGGCGCTTGGGGCCAACGTCCTGACTTTC
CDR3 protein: CASSDTQGALGANVLTF

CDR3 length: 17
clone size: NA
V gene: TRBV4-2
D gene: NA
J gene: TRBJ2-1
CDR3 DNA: TGTGCCAGCAGCCAAGAATCCCCAGGGCCCCCCTACAATGAGCAGTTCTTC
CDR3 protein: CASSQESPGPPYNEQFF

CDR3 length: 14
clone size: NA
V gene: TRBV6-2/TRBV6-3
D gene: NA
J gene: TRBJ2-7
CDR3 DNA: TGTGCCAGCAGTTACGTGGGTTTCGGACTCGGGCAGTACTTC
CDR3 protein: CASSYVGFGLGQYF